The 24 T cell receptor beta chains reported below all come from one sample, sequenced in a study of spatial heterogeneity in lung cancer. TCRdb re-analysed the 5' RACE reads in MiXCR, keeping a single row per CDR3 protein. The table includes approximately 92,000 distinct CDR3 sequences, approximately 12% detected once. The time point: sample taken at primary tumor resection. Unsorted samples of tumor, nontumor lung or frozen PBMC had their whole RNA sequenced. The material sequenced was PBMCs, taken at surgery. The receptors shown here come from a male donor with early-stage non-small cell lung cancer.

A few counts support this clonotype. The rearrangement joins TRBV28 to TRBJ1-5; no definite D call. Germline V gives CDR1 MDHEN, CDR2 SYDVKM. Trimming cost V 8 bases and J 4 bases, with 12 bases left between them. The length of the CDR3 is 13 residues. The CDR3 DNA reads as TGTGCCAGCGGGGATGGAAGGAATCAGCCCCAGCATTTT. Residues: CASGDGRNQPQHF. Looking up the rest from reference TRBV28 and TRBJ1-5 gives the full variable domain: DVKVTQSSRYLVKRTGEKVFLECVQDMDHENMFWYRQDPGLGLRLIYFSYDVKMKEKGDIPEGYSVSREKKERFSLILESASTNQTSMYLCASGDGRNQPQHFGDGTRLSIL.

This rearrangement joins TRBV6-1 to TRBJ2-3; D possibly corresponds to TRBD2 (7 bases). The CDR3 length is 14 residues. From germline, CDR1 is MNHNS and CDR2 SASEGT. The germline V and J ends were trimmed by 2 bases and 4 bases, with 10 bases remaining between them. CDR3 DNA: TGTGCCAGCAGTGAAAGGGGGGGCGCAGATACGCAGTATTTT. Translating gives CASSERGGADTQYF.

A few counts support this clonotype. The V call is TRBV4-3, the J call TRBJ2-2; 7 bases agree with TRBD2. This CDR3 region has 17 residues. Germline lookup yields CDR1 LGHNA and CDR2 YSLEER. With V trimmed by 1 base and J by 5 bases, 10 bases remained unmatched. The CDR3 region is CASSQATRGSATGELFF. The CDR3 region has the DNA TGCGCCAGCAGCCAAGCGACTCGCGGGAGTGCAACCGGGGAGCTGTTTTTT.

CDR3 residues: CASSSSGQGTYEQYF. CDR3 DNA: TGTGCCAGCAGTTCGTCGGGACAGGGGACCTACGAGCAGTACTTC. The gene calls are TRBV12-3 or TRBV12-4 and TRBJ2-7; TRBD1 matches 10 bases. This CDR3 comprises 15 residues. J lost 2 bases, V lost 4 bases, and 5 bases had no gene match.

This clonotype was counted a few times. J is TRBJ2-1 and V is TRBV24-1, with 15 bases matching TRBD2. The V and J ends lost 4 bases and 2 bases, in that order; junction bases with no gene match: 8. The CDR3 spans 19 residues. Germline assignment: CDR1 KGHDR and CDR2 SFDVKD. The CDR3 loop is CATSDTGTSGGYTYNEQFF. In nucleotides, the CDR3 is TGTGCCACCAGTGACACCGGGACTAGCGGGGGGTACACCTACAATGAGCAGTTCTTC.

This clonotype was counted ten times or more. The chain carries TRBV27 and TRBJ1-5; 7 nucleotides match TRBD1. Germline V CDR1 and CDR2: MNHEY, SMNVEV (reference sequence). V trimming: 6 bases; J trimming: 6 bases; junction bases outside the gene matches: 8. The CDR3 loop spans 14 amino acids. CDR3 coding DNA: TGTGCCAGCAGATCTGACAGGGACGGTCAGCCCCAGCATTTT. Its protein is CASRSDRDGQPQHF.

The V call is TRBV6-2 or TRBV6-3, the J call TRBJ2-3; TRBD2 aligns across 8 bases. Germline V gives CDR1 MNHEY, CDR2 SVGEGT. V lost 6 bases to trimming and J lost 4 bases; unmatched junction nucleotides: 9. The CDR3 runs to 15 residues. DNA for the CDR3: TGTGCCAGCAGCCAGTTAGGACTAGCCCCAGATACGCAGTATTTT. It is translated as CASSQLGLAPDTQYF.

The chain couples TRBV20-1 to TRBJ2-7; TRBD2 agrees at 10 bases. The CDR3 runs 15 residues. Unmatched junction bases numbered 7, after V lost 0 bases and J lost 5 bases. CDR1 and CDR2 from the germline V gene are DFQATT and SNEGSKA (reference sequence). The CDR3 DNA reads TGCAGTGCTAGAGATGCGGCTAGCGGGAGCAACGAGCAGTACTTC. Its protein product is CSARDAASGSNEQYF.

This clonotype appeared a few times. The rearrangement uses TRBV5-1 and TRBJ1-1; unclear D gene. This CDR3 is 14 amino acids long. Germline CDR1 reads SGHRS; CDR2 reads YFSETQ. V lost 0 bases to trimming and J lost 12 bases, with 18 bases between them. This CDR3 is CASSLDSILGRPFF. The CDR3 nucleotides are TGCGCCAGCAGCTTGGACTCGATTTTAGGGCGTCCTTTCTTT.

The CDR3 spells CASSPRRQLREKLFF. CDR3 DNA sequence: TGTGCCAGCTCACCACGTCGTCAGCTGAGGGAAAAACTGTTTTTT. The chain couples TRBV18 to TRBJ1-4, with unresolved D. This CDR3 region has 15 residues. The V gene lost 1 base and the J gene lost 8 bases, with 14 bases spanning the gap. The V gene's germline CDR1 is KGHSH and CDR2 LQKENI.

This clonotype was counted ten times or more. DNA for the CDR3: TGTGCCAGCTCACCATCTCGTGAGACCCAGTACTTC. It translates to CASSPSRETQYF. The chain has TRBV18 and TRBJ2-5; D is uncertain. V was shortened by 2 bases and J by 5 bases, with 6 bases between the two germline ends. Germline CDR1 KGHSH, CDR2 LQKENI. This CDR3 has 12 residues.

The chain recombines TRBV5-5 with TRBJ2-5; 10 positions match TRBD2. The CDR3 sequence is 15 residues long. V gave up 6 bases and J gave up 2 bases; unmatched junction bases: 7. Germline V gene lookup returns CDR1 SGHKS and CDR2 YYEKEE (reference sequence). The CDR3 bases are TGTGCCAGCAAAATAGCGGGGGGCATACAAGAGACCCAGTACTTC. This codes for CASKIAGGIQETQYF. Variable domain in full (rest from reference TRBV5-5 and TRBJ2-5): DAGVTQSPTHLIKTRGQQVTLRCSPISGHKSVSWYQQVLGQGPQFIFQYYEKEERGRGNFPDRFSARQFPNYSSELNVNALLLGDSALYLCASKIAGGIQETQYFGPGTRLLVL.

Many counts were recorded for this clonotype. J is TRBJ2-1 and V is TRBV6-2 or TRBV6-3; D is perhaps TRBD1 (6 bases). V was shortened by 5 bases and J by 7 bases, with 15 bases between the two germline ends. Germline loops: CDR1 MNHEY, CDR2 SVGEGT. The CDR3 is 14 residues long. CDR3 DNA sequence: TGTGCCAGCAGTCCGGACAGAAGTTTTAATGAGCAGTTCTTC. This sequence encodes CASSPDRSFNEQFF.

This clonotype was detected ten times or more. The chain couples TRBV7-2 to TRBJ2-3, with 9 positions matching TRBD1. Looked up from germline, CDR1 is SGHTA and CDR2 is FQGNSA. The ends lost 0 bases at V and 2 bases at J; junction bases unmatched: 9. This CDR3 spans 18 amino acids. This chain's CDR3 is CASSLALGQGWDTDTQYF. DNA for the CDR3: TGTGCCAGCAGCTTAGCGTTGGGACAGGGTTGGGACACAGATACGCAGTATTTT.

The V and J genes are TRBV30 and TRBJ1-1; 10 positions agree with TRBD1. This CDR3 contains 15 residues. Germline loops: CDR1 GTSNPN, CDR2 SVGIG (reference sequence). V trimming: 4 bases; J trimming: 6 bases; junction bases outside the gene matches: 11. The CDR3 DNA is TGTGCCTGGACCTCGACAGGGGGCGGTTTGTCTGAAGCTTTCTTT. Translated: CAWTSTGGGLSEAFF.

The CDR3 region is CASSFLAGAREQYF. The CDR3 DNA follows: TGTGCCAGCAGTTTTCTCGCTGGGGCACGCGAGCAGTACTTC. V is TRBV28 and J is TRBJ2-7; D might be TRBD1 (5 bases). CDR1 is MDHEN, CDR2 SYDVKM, per germline. Trimming took off 3 bases at V and 6 bases at J, with 15 bases between the two ends. CDR3 length equals 14 residues.

The rearrangement links TRBV28 to TRBJ2-1; no definite D call. This CDR3 has 12 residues. V was clipped by 4 bases and J by 9 bases, with 10 bases between them. Germline loops: CDR1 MDHEN, CDR2 SYDVKM. The CDR3 region is CASSSISREQFF. DNA for the CDR3: TGTGCCAGCAGTTCAATCTCCCGTGAGCAGTTCTTC.

This clonotype has just a few counts. The rearrangement links TRBV9 to TRBJ2-5; D is tentatively TRBD1 or TRBD2 (6 bases each). In germline, CDR1 is SGDLS, CDR2 YYNGEE. CDR3 length equals 13 residues. V was shortened by 6 bases and J by 3 bases, with 12 bases between the two germline ends. The CDR3 DNA is TGTGCCAGCAATTTCGGGGGCGAAGAGACCCAGTACTTC. It codes for CASNFGGEETQYF.

This clonotype was seen a few times. The chain has TRBV11-2 and TRBJ2-7; D perhaps matches TRBD2 (5 bases). The CDR3 length is 14 residues. Germline lookup yields CDR1 SGHAT and CDR2 FQNNGV. V gave up 5 bases and J gave up 4 bases, with 15 bases separating them. CDR3 loop: CASSPHREVYEQYF. CDR3 DNA sequence: TGTGCCAGCAGCCCCCACCGGGAAGTATACGAGCAGTACTTC. The full variable domain, rest sourced from reference TRBV11-2 and TRBJ2-7, is EAGVAQSPRYKIIEKRQSVAFWCNPISGHATLYWYQQILGQGPKLLIQFQNNGVVDDSQLPKDRFSAERLKGVDSTLKIQPAKLEDSAVYLCASSPHREVYEQYFGPGTRLTVT.

This clonotype was seen only a few times. CDR3 region: CASSLEGRGGTDTQYF. The CDR3 nucleotides read TGTGCCAGCAGCTTAGAGGGGCGGGGGGGAACAGATACGCAGTATTTT. V and J are TRBV7-2 and TRBJ2-3; 9 bases are shared with TRBD2. CDR1 and CDR2 from the germline V gene are SGHTA and FQGNSA. The junction had 5 bases not matched to a gene; V was cut back by 1 base and J by 3 bases. The CDR3 is 16 amino acids.

This clonotype was counted a few times. The CDR3, as DNA: TGCAGCGCCAGCTTAGCGGGAGGGGGAATAGATGAGCAGTTCTTC. It is translated as CSASLAGGGIDEQFF. The chain uses TRBV29-1 and TRBJ2-1; 11 bases map to TRBD2. Trimming removed 7 bases from V and 8 bases from J; junction bases left unmatched: 13. The length of the CDR3 is 15 residues. The germline CDR1 and CDR2 sequences are SQVTM and ANQGSEA.

This clonotype was observed once. The chain is built from TRBV12-3 or TRBV12-4 and TRBJ1-1; D gene uncertain. V gave up 7 bases and J gave up 0 bases, with 12 bases separating them. The CDR3 sequence is 14 residues long. In nucleotides, the CDR3 is TGTGCCAGCATGAAGTCAGCCATGAACACTGAAGCTTTCTTT. Protein: CASMKSAMNTEAFF.

The chain links TRBV20-1 to TRBJ2-3, with TRBD1 identical over 8 bases. This CDR3 contains 15 residues. V shed 6 bases and J 6 bases; nucleotides not matched to a gene: 14. Germline V gives CDR1 DFQATT, CDR2 SNEGSKA (reference sequence). The CDR3 DNA sequence: TGCAGTGCGAACCGGGACAGGTTAGTCGGTGATACGCAGTATTTT. Encoded protein: CSANRDRLVGDTQYF.

This clonotype was counted a few times. The chain carries TRBV7-2 and TRBJ2-3, with TRBD2 matching 9 bases. The CDR3 spans 17 residues. The trim removed 1 base at V and 5 bases at J, leaving 10 bases unmatched. Germline CDR1 and CDR2: SGHTA and FQGNSA. CDR3 sequence (DNA): TGTGCCAGCAGCTTAGGGCGTCTAGCGGGATTGGGAGATACGCAGTATTTT. It yields the protein CASSLGRLAGLGDTQYF.